This T cell receptor beta chain was found in a study of Ad26.COV2.S vaccination and SARS-CoV-2 variants. Study-wide findings and caveats: Total T cell responses may have been underestimated by the TCR breadth and depth analyses.

TCRdb's table, derived via immunoSEQ multiplex PCR, lists solely in-frame clones and lacks some. This repertoire shows some 300,000 clones, approximately 86% found once; its top ten account for 1.9%. This clone was detected once. The antigen remains undetermined. The same CDR3 also results from other DNA sequences found in this sample. Indicated treatment: roughly 19 received Ad26.COV2.S at low or high dose, single or two shots; a few received placebo; per-sample allocation not given. Sampling happened 63 days after the first vaccine or placebo injection. The sequenced sample was peripheral blood, obtained in a trial of Ad26.COV2.S vaccine versus placebo. This TCR derives from a person aged 18 to 65 who received the Ad26.COV2.S COVID-19 vaccine or a placebo.

Here the CDR3 reads CASSPDRNYGYTF. The CDR3 DNA follows: TGTGCCAGCAGCCCCGACCGGAACTATGGCTACACCTTC. The genes are TRBV7-2 and TRBJ1-2, with D unresolved. The CDR3 loop spans 13 amino acids. V was cut by 5 bases and J by 2 bases, with 9 bases left in between. The germline V gene encodes CDR1 SGHTA and CDR2 FQGNSA.